This TCR beta chain was documented in a study of blood T cells in healthy people across ages. As for the study in general: Per two T cells, template switching captured roughly one barcoded beta molecule.

Healthy Caucasian individuals from Russia aged about 6 to 100 served as donors. Collection of approximately 9.3 milliliters of peripheral blood was performed for each donor. Next came a second PCR, run for about 7 to 12 cycles, which used a sample-barcoded 5' primer along with a J-beta primer mix. Each cDNA molecule carried a tag from a template-switch adaptor that contained 12 random nucleotides. TCRdb independently ran MiXCR on the 5' RACE reads; one entry per CDR3 protein. Of 700,000 to 900,000 distinct CDR3 sequences detected, 40% to 65% appear once; the ten largest clones hold roughly 40%. Germline assignment: CDR1 SEHNR and CDR2 FQNEAQ (reference sequence). After removal of 5 bases from V and 8 bases from J, the junction contained 7 bases not matched to a gene. There are 14 residues in the CDR3.

The receptor was derived from a man older than 75 in good health. This sequence joins TRBV7-9 and TRBJ2-1; 9 bases are a match to TRBD2. Sequencing was done on a sample of blood. CDR3 sequence reads: CASSPRTSVYEQFF. CDR3 bases: TGTGCCAGCAGCCCGAGGACTAGCGTCTATGAGCAGTTCTTC.